Each of the 21 T cell receptor beta chains below was sequenced from the same sample in a study of radiotherapy plus CTLA-4 blockade in lung cancer. Profiling relied on immunoSEQ multiplex PCR, and the TCRdb table lists in-frame clones only, not all of them. This table has some 100,000 clones, approximately 82% appearing once. The specimen was peripheral blood, collected from a patient treated with radiotherapy plus ipilimumab. All receptors come from a human donor with non-small cell lung cancer that progressed on radiotherapy plus ipilimumab.

This clone was detected a few times. Other DNA sequences within the sample encode an identical CDR3. The rearrangement links TRBV6-6 to TRBJ2-7, with no clear D. V gave up 7 bases and J gave up 3 bases, with 19 bases separating them. Per germline, CDR1 MNHNY and CDR2 SVGAGI (reference sequence). There are 15 residues in the CDR3. CDR3 in amino acids: CASTHEKTTRYEQYF. The CDR3 DNA reads TGTGCCAGCACCCACGAAAAAACAACCCGCTACGAGCAGTACTTC.

This clone was detected once. At one end the junction does not follow the germline gene, possibly because of a read error. This sequence joins TRBV9 and TRBJ2-3, with 9 bases that match TRBD2. The CDR3 is made up of 16 amino acids. Germline CDR1 and CDR2: SGDLS and YYNGEE. CDR3 DNA sequence: TGTGCCAGCAGCGAGGCGACTAGCGGTAGCATAGATACGCAGTATTTT. Its protein is CASSEATSGSIDTQYF.

The V and J genes are TRBV28 and TRBJ2-7, with D possibly matching TRBD2 (5 bases). This CDR3 is 14 amino acids long. Trimming pared 1 base from V and 2 bases from J, leaving 9 bases between. Germline V CDR1 and CDR2: MDHEN, SYDVKM. CDR3 sequence (DNA): TGTGCCAGCAGTTTATCTCGGGGAACCTACGAGCAGTACTTC. Its translation is CASSLSRGTYEQYF.

The chain carries TRBV6-5 and TRBJ1-5, with 8 bases matching TRBD1. This CDR3 has 14 amino acids. Per the germline V gene, CDR1 is MNHEY and CDR2 is SVGAGI. The J segment lost 6 bases and the V segment lost 6 bases, leaving 7 bases of the junction unmatched. Written as DNA, the CDR3 is TGTGCCAGCAGCTGGGACAGGAAGGGTCAGCCCCAGCATTTT. Translating gives CASSWDRKGQPQHF.

The chain uses TRBV7-9 and TRBJ2-7; no reliable D call. Germline V gene lookup returns CDR1 SEHNR and CDR2 FQNEAQ (reference sequence). Deletions cut 5 bases from V and 0 bases from J, with 11 bases between. CDR3 size: 14 residues. As DNA, the CDR3 is TGTGCCAGCAGCCCGGACCGATACTCCTACGAGCAGTACTTC. Its protein is CASSPDRYSYEQYF.

The chain combines TRBV7-3 with TRBJ2-1; no firm D call. The germline V gene has CDR1 SGHTA and CDR2 FQGTGA. V dropped 1 base and J dropped 4 bases, with 11 bases sitting between them. The CDR3 has 15 residues. CDR3 protein: CASSLMGGGYNEQFF. CDR3 nucleotide sequence: TGTGCCAGCAGCTTAATGGGCGGTGGATACAATGAGCAGTTCTTC.

The chain joins TRBV12-1 to TRBJ1-2; the table's TRBD1 call for D was not verified on the DNA. TRBV12-1 is assigned pseudogene status. The CDR3 spans 15 residues. For the CDR3, the DNA is TGTGCCAGCAGCTCAGGGACAGACCGCTGCTATGGCTACACCTTC. This translates into CASSSGTDRCYGYTF.

The chain uses TRBV6-5 and TRBJ1-2, with 9 bases that match TRBD1. Germline V gene data show CDR1 as MNHEY and CDR2 as SVGAGI. V lost 7 bases and J lost 8; bases outside the gene matches: 8. CDR3 length equals 13 residues. CDR3 sequence reads: CASKLQGAGGYTF. The CDR3, as DNA: TGTGCCAGCAAACTACAGGGGGCTGGGGGCTACACCTTC.

On this clone itself: The sample contains more than one DNA sequence encoding this CDR3. The V call is TRBV5-4, the J call TRBJ1-1; D may be TRBD1 (6 bases). The V gene lost 0 bases and the J gene lost 4 bases, with 10 bases spanning the gap. The CDR3 loop spans 14 amino acids. Germline CDR1 reads SGHNT; CDR2 reads YYREEE (reference sequence). The CDR3 nucleotides read TGTGCCAGCAGCTTGGGGGGGGCCGGCACTGAAGCTTTCTTT. It encodes CASSLGGAGTEAFF.

In DNA, the CDR3 is TGTGCCACGGGACAGGCGCAAGAGACCCAGTACTTC. Translation gives CATGQAQETQYF. This sequence joins TRBV10-3 and TRBJ2-5, with TRBD1 matching 8 bases. The germline CDR1 and CDR2 sequences are ENHRY and SYGVKD. Losses at the gene ends were 10 bases for V and 2 bases for J; bases not matched to a gene: 3. The CDR3 is 12 residues long.

This clone has just a few counts. This sequence joins TRBV30 and TRBJ1-4; D unclear. Germline values: CDR1 GTSNPN, CDR2 SVGIG (reference sequence). The V end was cut by 6 bases, the J end by 3 bases, with 11 bases between. This CDR3 has 13 residues. The CDR3, as DNA: TGTGCCTGTCACAGTCGTTCTAATGAAAAACTGTTTTTT. Its translation: CACHSRSNEKLFF.

The rearrangement links TRBV5-1 to TRBJ2-3; maybe TRBD1 (6 bases). The CDR3 has 14 amino acids. V lost 3 bases to trimming and J lost 6 bases, with 14 bases between them. Germline loops: CDR1 SGHRS, CDR2 YFSETQ. For the CDR3, the DNA is TGCGCCAGCAGCTCTCAACAGGGCTACGATACGCAGTATTTT. This gives the protein CASSSQQGYDTQYF.

This clone showed up just once. This chain connects TRBV7-8 to TRBJ2-1; no reliable D call. This CDR3 is 11 amino acids long. Germline assignment: CDR1 SGHVS and CDR2 FQNEAQ. The ends were cut back, 3 bases at V and 9 bases at J, with 6 bases in the middle. For the CDR3, the DNA is TGTGCCAGCAGCTTGTTGGGTGAGCAGTTCTTC. Translated: CASSLLGEQFF.

The chain links TRBV18 to TRBJ1-5; 9 positions match TRBD1. Germline CDR1 and CDR2: KGHSH and LQKENI. This CDR3 region has 15 residues. V shed 2 bases, J shed 5 bases, and the junction held 4 bases outside the gene matches. The CDR3 DNA reads TGTGCCAGCTCACCAACGGGACAGGGCCATCAGCCCCAGCATTTT. Its protein product is CASSPTGQGHQPQHF.

The chain combines TRBV10-3 with TRBJ1-6; D is possibly TRBD1 (5 bases). CDR1 and CDR2 from the germline V gene are ENHRY and SYGVKD. Trimming removed 0 bases at V and 9 bases at J, with 12 bases between. The CDR3 covers 15 residues. This chain's CDR3 is CAISESIRGSSPLHF. In DNA form, the CDR3 reads TGTGCCATCAGTGAGTCGATTCGGGGGTCTTCACCCCTCCACTTT.

This clone occurred a few times. The chain joins TRBV4-2 to TRBJ2-1; 9 bases align to TRBD2. This CDR3 contains 17 residues. From germline, CDR1 is LGHNA and CDR2 YNFKEQ. V lost 0 bases, J lost 9 bases, and 12 bases stayed unmatched. The CDR3 is CASSQEPSGAFGGEQFF. DNA of the CDR3: TGTGCCAGCAGCCAAGAGCCTAGCGGGGCGTTTGGGGGTGAGCAGTTCTTC.

V gene TRBV19 combines with J gene TRBJ1-2; D perhaps matches TRBD1 (6 bases). CDR3 length equals 15 residues. Deletions cut 5 bases from V and 7 bases from J, with 20 bases between. Germline CDR1 and CDR2: LNHDA and SQIVND (reference sequence). This chain's CDR3 is CASSSTTTHRAGYTF. In nucleotides, the CDR3 is TGTGCCAGTAGTTCGACAACCACCCACAGGGCTGGCTACACCTTC.

This chain uses TRBV29-1 with TRBJ1-3; 7 bases are shared with TRBD1. Germline V gene lookup returns CDR1 SQVTM and CDR2 ANQGSEA. V shed 7 bases and J 0 bases; nucleotides not matched to a gene: 3. This CDR3 region has 13 residues. CDR3 sequence reads: CSAGQVSGNTIYF. The CDR3 DNA is TGCAGCGCCGGACAGGTCTCTGGAAACACCATATATTTT.

This chain links TRBV6-6 with TRBJ1-5, with 7 positions matching TRBD1. The trim removed 5 bases at V and 6 bases at J, leaving 7 bases unmatched. The CDR3 has 14 amino acids. Per the germline V gene, CDR1 is MNHNY and CDR2 is SVGAGI (reference sequence). CDR3 sequence: CASSATQGSQPQHF. CDR3 DNA: TGTGCCAGCAGTGCGACACAGGGGTCTCAGCCCCAGCATTTT.

CDR3 loop: CASSLDRSHEQYF. CDR3 bases: TGTGCCAGCAGCTTAGATCGCAGCCACGAGCAGTACTTC. The chain combines TRBV11-3 with TRBJ2-7; D not certain. The CDR3 loop spans 13 amino acids. Trimming pared 0 bases from V and 5 bases from J, leaving 8 bases between. Looked up from germline, CDR1 is SGHNT and CDR2 is YENEEA.

The chain is built from TRBV6-5 and TRBJ1-3; D call uncertain. The CDR3 covers 15 residues. With 7 bases removed from V and 1 base from J, the gap between germline ends came to 14 bases. Germline loops: CDR1 MNHEY, CDR2 SVGAGI. CDR3 DNA: TGTGCCAGCAAAAGAGGCCACTTATCTGGAAACACCATATATTTT. This translates into CASKRGHLSGNTIYF.